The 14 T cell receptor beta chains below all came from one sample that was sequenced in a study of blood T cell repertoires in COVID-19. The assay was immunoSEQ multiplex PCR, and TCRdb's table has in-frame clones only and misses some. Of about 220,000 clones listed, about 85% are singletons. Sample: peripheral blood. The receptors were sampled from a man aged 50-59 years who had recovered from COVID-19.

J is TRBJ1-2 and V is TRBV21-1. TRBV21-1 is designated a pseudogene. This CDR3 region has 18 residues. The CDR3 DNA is TGTGCCAGCAGCAAAACCCAATCAAGGGCGCGGGTTCGCTATGGCTACACCTTC. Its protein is CASSKTQSRARVRYGYTF.

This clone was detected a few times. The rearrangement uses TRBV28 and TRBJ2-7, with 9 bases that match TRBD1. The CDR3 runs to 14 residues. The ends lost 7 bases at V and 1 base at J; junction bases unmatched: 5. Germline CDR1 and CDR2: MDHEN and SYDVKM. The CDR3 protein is CASISGQGSYEQYF. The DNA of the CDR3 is TGTGCCAGCATTTCGGGACAGGGTTCCTACGAGCAGTACTTC. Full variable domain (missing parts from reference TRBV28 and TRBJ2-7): DVKVTQSSRYLVKRTGEKVFLECVQDMDHENMFWYRQDPGLGLRLIYFSYDVKMKEKGDIPEGYSVSREKKERFSLILESASTNQTSMYLCASISGQGSYEQYFGPGTRLTVT.

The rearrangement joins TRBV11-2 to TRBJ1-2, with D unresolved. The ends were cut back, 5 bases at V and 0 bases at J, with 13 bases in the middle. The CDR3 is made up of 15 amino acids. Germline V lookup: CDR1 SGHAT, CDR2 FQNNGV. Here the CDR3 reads CASSLGRTPNYGYTF. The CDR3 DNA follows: TGTGCCAGCAGCCTTGGGAGGACTCCTAACTATGGCTACACCTTC.

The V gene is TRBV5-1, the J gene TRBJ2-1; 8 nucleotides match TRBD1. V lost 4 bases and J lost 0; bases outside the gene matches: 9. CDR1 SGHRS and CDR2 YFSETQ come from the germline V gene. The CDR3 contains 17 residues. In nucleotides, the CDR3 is TGCGCCAGCAGCAGCAGACGAGACAGGGGCTCCTACAATGAGCAGTTCTTC. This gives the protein CASSSRRDRGSYNEQFF.

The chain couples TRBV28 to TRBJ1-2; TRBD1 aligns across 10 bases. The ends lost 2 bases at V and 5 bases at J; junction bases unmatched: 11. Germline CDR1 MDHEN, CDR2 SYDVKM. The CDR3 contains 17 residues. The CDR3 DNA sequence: TGTGCCAGCAGTTTACAGGGGGTTGGGGACAGGGGATATGGCTACACCTTC. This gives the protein CASSLQGVGDRGYGYTF.

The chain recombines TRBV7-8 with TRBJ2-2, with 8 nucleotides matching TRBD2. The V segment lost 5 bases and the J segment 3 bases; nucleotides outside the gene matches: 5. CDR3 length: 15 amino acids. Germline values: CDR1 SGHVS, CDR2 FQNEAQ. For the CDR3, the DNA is TGTGCCAGCAGCCGCGGGACTAGTCACACCGGGGAGCTGTTTTTT. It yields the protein CASSRGTSHTGELFF.

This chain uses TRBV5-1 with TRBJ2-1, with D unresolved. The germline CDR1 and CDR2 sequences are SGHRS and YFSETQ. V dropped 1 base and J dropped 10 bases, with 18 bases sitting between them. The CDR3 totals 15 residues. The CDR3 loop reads CASSLSVGASREQFF. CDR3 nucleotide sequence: TGCGCCAGCAGCTTGTCAGTTGGAGCCTCCCGGGAGCAGTTCTTC. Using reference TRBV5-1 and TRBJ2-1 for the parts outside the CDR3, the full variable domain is KAGVTQTPRYLIKTRGQQVTLSCSPISGHRSVSWYQQTPGQGLQFLFEYFSETQRNKGNFPGRFSGRQFSNSRSEMNVSTLELGDSALYLCASSLSVGASREQFFGPGTRLTVL.

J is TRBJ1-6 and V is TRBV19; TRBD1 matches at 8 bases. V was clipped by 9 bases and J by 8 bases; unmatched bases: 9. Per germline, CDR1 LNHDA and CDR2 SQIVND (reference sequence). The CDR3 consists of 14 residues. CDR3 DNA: TGTGCCAGCCGGGACAGGTCTTCGTATTCACCCCTCCACTTT. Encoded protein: CASRDRSSYSPLHF.

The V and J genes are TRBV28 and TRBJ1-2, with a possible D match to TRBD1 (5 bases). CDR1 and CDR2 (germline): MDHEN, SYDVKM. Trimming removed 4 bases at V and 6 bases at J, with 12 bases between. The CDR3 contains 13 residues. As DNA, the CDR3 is TGTGCCAGCAGTTCCCGACAGTTTCATGGCTACACCTTC. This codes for CASSSRQFHGYTF.

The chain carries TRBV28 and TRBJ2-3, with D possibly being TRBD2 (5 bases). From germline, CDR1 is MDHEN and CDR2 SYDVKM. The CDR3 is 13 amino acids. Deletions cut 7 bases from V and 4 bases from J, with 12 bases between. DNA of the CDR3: TGTGCCAGCATGCTAGCAGTTCCAGATACGCAGTATTTT. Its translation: CASMLAVPDTQYF.

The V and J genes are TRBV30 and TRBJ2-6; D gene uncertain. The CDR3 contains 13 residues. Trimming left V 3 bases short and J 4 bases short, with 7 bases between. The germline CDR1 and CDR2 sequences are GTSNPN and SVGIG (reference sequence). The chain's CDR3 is CAWRLAGANVLTF. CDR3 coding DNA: TGTGCCTGGAGGCTGGCCGGGGCCAACGTCCTGACTTTC.

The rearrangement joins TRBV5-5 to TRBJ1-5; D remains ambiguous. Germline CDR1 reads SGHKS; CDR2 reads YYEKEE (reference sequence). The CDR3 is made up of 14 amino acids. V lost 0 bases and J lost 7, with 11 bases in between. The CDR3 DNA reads TGTGCCAGCAGCTTGGACAGCCTGGGCCAGCCCCAGCATTTT. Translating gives CASSLDSLGQPQHF.

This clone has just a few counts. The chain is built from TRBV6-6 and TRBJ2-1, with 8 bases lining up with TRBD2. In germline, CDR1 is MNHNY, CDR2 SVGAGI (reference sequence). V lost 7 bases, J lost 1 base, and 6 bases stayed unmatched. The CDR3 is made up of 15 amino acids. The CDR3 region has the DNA TGTGCCAGCATGCTAGCGGGTAGGTCCTACAATGAGCAGTTCTTC. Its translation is CASMLAGRSYNEQFF.

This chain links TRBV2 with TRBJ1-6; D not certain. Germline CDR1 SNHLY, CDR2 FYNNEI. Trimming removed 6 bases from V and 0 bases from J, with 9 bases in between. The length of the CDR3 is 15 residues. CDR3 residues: CASRPPGSYNSPLHF. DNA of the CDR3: TGTGCCAGCAGGCCCCCGGGCTCCTATAATTCACCCCTCCACTTT.